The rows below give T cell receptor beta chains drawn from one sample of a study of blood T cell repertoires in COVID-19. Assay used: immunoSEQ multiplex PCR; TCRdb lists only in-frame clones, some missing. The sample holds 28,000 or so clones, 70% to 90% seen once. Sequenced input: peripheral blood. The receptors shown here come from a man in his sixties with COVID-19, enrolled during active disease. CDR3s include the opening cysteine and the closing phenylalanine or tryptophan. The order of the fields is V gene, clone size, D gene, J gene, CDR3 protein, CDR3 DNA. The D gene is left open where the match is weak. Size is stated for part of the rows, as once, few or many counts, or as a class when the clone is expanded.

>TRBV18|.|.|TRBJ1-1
CASSPKTVNTEAFF
TGTGCCAGCTCACCGAAGACAGTTAACACTGAAGCTTTCTTT
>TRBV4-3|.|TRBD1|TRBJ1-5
CASSQDRTGVNQPQHF
TGCGCCAGCAGCCAAGATCGTACAGGGGTGAACCAGCCCCAGCATTTT
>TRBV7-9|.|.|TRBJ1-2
CASSPRVVRDYGYTF
TGTGCCAGCAGCCCCAGGGTCGTTCGGGACTATGGCTACACCTTC
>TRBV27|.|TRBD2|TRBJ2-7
CASSPEAGGSYEQYF
TGTGCCAGCAGTCCCGAGGCGGGAGGGTCCTACGAGCAGTACTTC
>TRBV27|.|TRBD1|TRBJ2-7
CASSLQGATYEQYF
TGTGCCAGCAGTTTACAGGGGGCGACCTACGAGCAGTACTTC
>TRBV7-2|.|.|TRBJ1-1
CASSPHSSGTEAFF
TGTGCCAGCAGCCCCCATTCGTCGGGGACTGAAGCTTTCTTT
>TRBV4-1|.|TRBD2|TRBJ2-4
CASSQVGRDPTGKNIQYF
TGCGCCAGCAGCCAGGTAGGGAGGGACCCGACTGGCAAAAACATTCAGTACTTC
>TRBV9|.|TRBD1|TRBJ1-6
CASSVGTGDSPLHF
TGTGCCAGCAGCGTAGGGACAGGGGATTCACCCCTCCACTTT
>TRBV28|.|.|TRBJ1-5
CAVKDGGQPQHF
TGTGCCGTTAAGGACGGGGGTCAGCCCCAGCATTTT
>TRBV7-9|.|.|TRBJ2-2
CASSLQGRTGELFF
TGTGCCAGCAGCTTACAGGGGCGGACCGGGGAGCTGTTTTTT
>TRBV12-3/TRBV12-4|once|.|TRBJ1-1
CASSATGSTEAFF
TGTGCCAGCAGTGCGACGGGGTCCACTGAAGCTTTCTTT
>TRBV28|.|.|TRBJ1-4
CASTRGREKLFF
TGTGCCAGCACCAGGGGTCGAGAAAAACTGTTTTTT
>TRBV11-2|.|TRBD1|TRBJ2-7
CASSLMLVQGIYEQYF
TGTGCCAGCAGCTTAATGTTGGTACAGGGGATCTACGAGCAGTACTTC
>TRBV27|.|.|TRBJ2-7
CASSPSSYEQYF
TGTGCCAGCAGCCCGAGCTCCTACGAGCAGTACTTC
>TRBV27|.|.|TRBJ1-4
CASSLFSTGGEKLFF
TGTGCCAGCAGTTTATTCTCGACTGGGGGCGAAAAACTGTTTTTT
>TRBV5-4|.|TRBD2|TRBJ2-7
CASSLTSGTRYEQYF
TGTGCCAGCAGCTTGACTAGCGGGACCCGCTACGAGCAGTACTTC
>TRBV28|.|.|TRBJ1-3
CASSLGGAHENTIYF
TGTGCCAGCAGCCTCGGGGGGGCGCACGAAAACACCATATATTTT
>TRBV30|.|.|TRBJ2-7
CAWSSADLGGAREQYF
TGTGCCTGGAGTTCCGCCGATCTCGGAGGGGCGAGAGAGCAGTACTTC
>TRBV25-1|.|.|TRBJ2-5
CASSEWGKGAETQYF
TGTGCCAGCAGTGAATGGGGAAAGGGAGCAGAGACCCAGTACTTC
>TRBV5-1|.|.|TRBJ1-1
CASSLPTLQWNTEAFF
TGCGCCAGCAGCTTGCCCACCTTACAATGGAACACTGAAGCTTTCTTT
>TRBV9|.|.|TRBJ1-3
CAIPRVSSGNTIYF
TGTGCCATCCCTAGAGTGTCCTCTGGAAACACCATATATTTT
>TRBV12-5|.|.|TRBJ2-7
CASGSEGTYEQYF
TGTGCTAGTGGTTCCGAGGGAACCTACGAGCAGTACTTC
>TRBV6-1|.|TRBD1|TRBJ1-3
CASSGRQGGASGNTIYF
TGTGCCAGCAGTGGGAGACAGGGGGGGGCCTCTGGAAACACCATATATTTT
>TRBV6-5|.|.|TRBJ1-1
CATTWGPMNTEAFF
TGTGCCACCACGTGGGGCCCCATGAACACTGAAGCTTTCTTT
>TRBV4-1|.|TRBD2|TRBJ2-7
CASGTSGRRSEQYF
TGCGCCAGTGGGACTAGCGGGAGGCGTTCCGAGCAGTACTTC
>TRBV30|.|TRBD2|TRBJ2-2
CAWMRLAGHTGELFF
TGTGCCTGGATGAGGCTAGCGGGGCACACCGGGGAGCTGTTTTTT
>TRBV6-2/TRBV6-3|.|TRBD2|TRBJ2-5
CASSYGRTSGNGETQYF
TGTGCCAGCAGTTACGGAAGGACTAGCGGGAATGGGGAGACCCAGTACTTC
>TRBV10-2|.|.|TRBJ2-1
CASSSEDGVDEQFF
TGCGCCAGCAGTTCAGAGGACGGGGTGGATGAGCAGTTCTTC
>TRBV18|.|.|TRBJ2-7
CASSPPNGGPSGEQYF
TGTGCCAGCTCACCCCCAAACGGGGGGCCTTCTGGTGAGCAGTACTTC
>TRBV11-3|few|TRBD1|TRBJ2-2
CASSLEGRQGELLFF
TGTGCCAGCAGCTTAGAGGGCCGACAGGGGGAATTGCTGTTTTTT
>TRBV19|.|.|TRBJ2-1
CASAVSSYNEQFF
TGTGCCTCGGCGGTAAGCTCCTACAATGAGCAGTTCTTC
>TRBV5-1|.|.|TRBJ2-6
CASTQGSEANVLTF
TGCGCCAGCACCCAGGGGTCTGAGGCCAACGTCCTGACTTTC